Reported below is one T cell receptor beta chain. This specimen comes from a study of control samples from healthy donors and cancer patients. Produced via immunoSEQ multiplex PCR; TCRdb's table is partial and in-frame only. The sample holds about 110,000 clones, 80% to 90% seen once. This CDR3 has 14 residues. CDR1 and CDR2 (germline): SEHNR, FQNEAQ (reference sequence). V lost 1 base to trimming and J lost 4 bases; unmatched junction nucleotides: 3. The clonotype originates from a woman between 45 and 60 years old in good health. The V gene is TRBV7-9, the J gene TRBJ2-7; TRBD2 agrees at 8 bases. The sample taken for sequencing was blood. The CDR3 loop is CASSLVASGYEQYV. The DNA of the CDR3 is TGTGCCAGCAGCTTAGTTGCTAGCGGGTACGAGCAGTACGTC.